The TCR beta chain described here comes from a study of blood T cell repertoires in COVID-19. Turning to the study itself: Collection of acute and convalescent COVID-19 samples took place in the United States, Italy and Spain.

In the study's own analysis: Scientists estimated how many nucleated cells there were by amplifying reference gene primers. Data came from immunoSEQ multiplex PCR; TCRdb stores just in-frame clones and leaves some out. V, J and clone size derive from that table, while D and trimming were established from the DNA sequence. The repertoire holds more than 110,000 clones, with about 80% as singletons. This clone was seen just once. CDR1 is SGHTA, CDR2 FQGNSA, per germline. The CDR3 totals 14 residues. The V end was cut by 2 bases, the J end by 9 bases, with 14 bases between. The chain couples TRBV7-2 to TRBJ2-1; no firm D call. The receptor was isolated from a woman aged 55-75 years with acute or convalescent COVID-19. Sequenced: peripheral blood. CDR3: CASSLPGHAGEQFF. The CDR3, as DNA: TGTGCCAGCAGCTTACCTGGGCATGCTGGTGAGCAGTTCTTC.